The T cell receptor (beta chain) described here comes from a study of blood T cell repertoires in COVID-19 (TCRdb year 2020). Concerning the study at large: Samples covering the acute and convalescent phases of COVID-19 were provided by collaborators in the United States, Italy and Spain. The material from the prospective study consisted of cDNA or gDNA derived from T cells, B-cell-depleted T cells, or PBMCs. Deeply sampled blood TCRbeta repertoires from subjects exposed to, actively infected with, or recovered from COVID-19 were included in the dataset. The repertoires were released in a freely available public database intended as a resource for research on the immune response to SARS-CoV-2. Samples were obtained from the ongoing ImmuneRACE study (first 160 participants) and from 1,254 subjects provided by 6 global collaborators. Nearly every sample came with metadata listing a de-identified subject ID, COVID-19 status, age in years and sex. Where available, HLA class I and class II types were taken from metadata supplied by the sample provider and were not determined by assay-based typing. Here is what the overall study found, with its caveats: The quantity of clinical and demographic metadata differed by source and by participant and was supplied without curation.

TCRbeta CDR3 regions were amplified from genomic DNA using the immunoSEQ Assay, a bias-controlled multiplex PCR. The authors' pipeline ran thus. Within the assay, amplification of reference gene primers was used to estimate how many nucleated cells each sample contained. To quantify the absolute abundance of each unique TCRbeta CDR3 rearrangement, sequence reads were collapsed and filtered. Productive Simpson clonality was computed per sample as the square root of Simpson's diversity index over productive rearrangements. TCRdb mirrors the immuneACCESS table, restricted to in-frame sequences. Some clones are absent from its copies; in checked studies, under half trace to an unresolved V gene, and the reason for the others is unknown. V and J calls and clone size are copied from that table; D and trimming were computed from the DNA. The sample yields roughly 45,000 clones; about 92% were counted once. The ten top clones hold roughly 19% of the sample.

Collaborating institutions collected whole blood in K2EDTA tubes following their own protocols. Collaborator samples were shipped for TCRbeta analysis as frozen whole blood, isolated PBMCs, or DNA extracted from either sample type. This clone occurred a few times. The specificity of this receptor is unknown. No clone much larger than this one lies a single base away; base qualities are absent. The source of this sequence is a man aged 65-85 years with active COVID-19. Specimen: peripheral blood.

The DNA sequence follows: TGTGCCAGCTTGGCGAGCGGGAGGAGTAACAATGAGCAGTTCTTC. It specifies CASLASGRSNNEQFF. Rearrangement joined TRBV6-5 to TRBJ2-1; the central 9 bases match TRBD2. The V end gives up 8 bases and the J end 5 bases, leaving 10 bases in the junction not matched to a gene. CDR1 and CDR2, looked up from the germline V gene, are MNHEY and SVGAGI. From the cysteine through the phenylalanine, the CDR3 covers 15 amino acids. The entry retains the CDR3 DNA only, 45 bases that are in frame from base 1.